This note documents a single T cell receptor beta chain sequence. Its antigen is still unknown. The study sampled blood at baseline, cycle 4 day 1, and cycle 7 day 1. These data are taken from a study of OX40 agonist ivuxolimab in advanced cancers. Overall study context: An agonistic anti-OX40 (CD134) antibody, ivuxolimab, was used to treat the patients.

The germline CDR1 and CDR2 sequences are SGHRS and YFSETQ. The CDR3 has 15 residues. Trimming left V 0 bases short and J 2 bases short, with 10 bases between. General study points: The work left the antigen specificity of expanded peripheral T cells undetermined.

Repertoires were generated with immunoSEQ multiplex PCR, while TCRdb's copy carries only in-frame clones and drops some. The sample carries about 90,000 clones, roughly nine tenths recorded once. The TCR was taken from an adult with an advanced solid tumor such as melanoma, head and neck, liver or kidney cancer. This chain joins TRBV5-1 and TRBJ2-3, with D possibly TRBD1 on 6 matching bases. This specimen was CD4+ or CD8+ T cells sorted from blood, taken in a trial of the OX40 agonist ivuxolimab. The DNA of the CDR3 is TGCGCCAGCAGCTTGGGGGGGACATACACAGATACGCAGTATTTT. It yields the protein CASSLGGTYTDTQYF. The full variable domain, with the rest looked up from reference TRBV5-1 and TRBJ2-3, is KAGVTQTPRYLIKTRGQQVTLSCSPISGHRSVSWYQQTPGQGLQFLFEYFSETQRNKGNFPGRFSGRQFSNSRSEMNVSTLELGDSALYLCASSLGGTYTDTQYFGPGTRLTVL.